These 18 T cell receptor beta chains were sequenced from one sample in a study of OX40 agonist ivuxolimab in advanced cancers. Sequenced by immunoSEQ multiplex PCR; TCRdb stores in-frame clones only, minus some. The table records 45,000 to 55,000 clones, over 75% of them present only once. The sample consisted of CD4+ or CD8+ T cells sorted from blood, taken in a trial of the OX40 agonist ivuxolimab. The receptors come from an adult with an advanced solid tumor such as melanoma, head and neck, liver or kidney cancer.

The gene calls are TRBV4-2 and TRBJ1-1; the match to TRBD1 covers 8 bases. Trimming removed 5 bases from V and 5 bases from J; junction bases left unmatched: 7. The CDR3 loop spans 14 amino acids. The germline V gene has CDR1 LGHNA and CDR2 YNFKEQ. For the CDR3, the DNA is TGTGCCAGCAGCTCCCGGACAGGGAATACTGAAGCTTTCTTT. Encoded protein: CASSSRTGNTEAFF.

For the CDR3, the DNA is TGTGCCAGCAGCAGTGCTTTTGAGGGACTCCGGAACGAGCAGTACTTC. This encodes CASSSAFEGLRNEQYF. The chain links TRBV28 to TRBJ2-7, with TRBD2 as a possible D gene (6 bases). The CDR3 runs to 16 residues. Trimming cost V 6 bases and J 5 bases, with 23 bases left between them. Germline lookup yields CDR1 MDHEN and CDR2 SYDVKM.

The chain joins TRBV9 to TRBJ2-1, with D perhaps matching TRBD1 or TRBD2 (5 bases each). The V end lost 4 bases, the J end lost 10 bases, and 18 bases lay between the germline ends. Germline CDR1 reads SGDLS; CDR2 reads YYNGEE. The CDR3 sequence is 14 residues long. CDR3 in DNA: TGTGCCAGCAGCCCTTTCGACGGGGCTGGCGAGCAGTTCTTC. It yields the protein CASSPFDGAGEQFF.

This clone was found once. The rearrangement joins TRBV5-6 to TRBJ2-5; 8 bases are a match to TRBD2. Germline assignment: CDR1 SGHDT and CDR2 YYEEEE. This CDR3 comprises 14 residues. Trimming cost V 0 bases and J 4 bases; bases outside gene matches: 2. This CDR3 is CASSLAGGRETQYF. The CDR3 DNA sequence: TGTGCCAGCAGCTTGGCGGGAGGGAGAGAGACCCAGTACTTC.

The rearrangement joins TRBV19 to TRBJ2-5; 10 bases match TRBD2. The tail of the sequence fits TRBJ2-7 better, so the J call may be wrong. The CDR3 totals 15 residues. Looked up from germline, CDR1 is LNHDA and CDR2 is SQIVND (reference sequence). CDR3 DNA: TGTGCCAGTAGTGTATTTAGCGGGAGGTCCAACGAGCAGTACTTC. Protein sequence: CASSVFSGRSNEQYF.

V and J are TRBV28 and TRBJ1-2; TRBD1 is a possible D gene (5 bases). CDR1 is MDHEN, CDR2 SYDVKM, per germline. The length of the CDR3 is 11 residues. The V and J ends lost 7 bases and 7 bases respectively, with 10 bases between them. In DNA, the CDR3 is TGTGCCAGCATTACTGGGGGTGGCTACACCTTC. This codes for CASITGGGYTF.

The chain couples TRBV19 to TRBJ2-2; 9 nucleotides line up with TRBD1. J gave up 6 bases and V 1 base, and 3 bases lay outside the gene matches. Germline CDR1 LNHDA, CDR2 SQIVND (reference sequence). This CDR3 is built from 15 residues. The CDR3 sequence: CASSIGQGVAGELFF. Here the CDR3 DNA reads TGTGCCAGTAGTATAGGACAGGGGGTTGCCGGGGAGCTGTTTTTT. The full variable domain, rest sourced from reference TRBV19 and TRBJ2-2, is DGGITQSPKYLFRKEGQNVTLSCEQNLNHDAMYWYRQDPGQGLRLIYYSQIVNDFQKGDIAEGYSVSREKKESFPLTVTSAQKNPTAFYLCASSIGQGVAGELFFGEGSRLTVL.

This chain joins TRBV23-1 and TRBJ1-4, with unresolved D. TRBV23-1 is known as an ORF, though its function is uncertain. The germline V and J ends were trimmed by 3 bases and 5 bases, with 16 bases remaining between them. The CDR3 contains 16 residues. The CDR3 coding sequence is TGCGCCAGCAGTCACCCGAGCTTAAAAGGGAATGAAAAACTGTTTTTT. Amino acid sequence: CASSHPSLKGNEKLFF.

This clone was seen just once. The V and J genes are TRBV12-5 and TRBJ2-1, with D hard to call. The V gene lost 5 bases and the J gene lost 0 bases, with 11 bases spanning the gap. Germline loops: CDR1 LGHNT, CDR2 FRNRAP. The CDR3 runs to 15 residues. CDR3 loop: CASGVGTSSYNEQFF. In nucleotides, the CDR3 is TGTGCTAGTGGTGTGGGCACGAGCTCCTACAATGAGCAGTTCTTC. Complete variable domain (other parts from reference TRBV12-5 and TRBJ2-1): DARVTQTPRHKVTEMGQEVTMRCQPILGHNTVFWYRQTMMQGLELLAYFRNRAPLDDSGMPKDRFSAEMPDATLATLKIQPSEPRDSAVYFCASGVGTSSYNEQFFGPGTRLTVL.

Only one count was recorded for this clone. The rearrangement links TRBV10-3 to TRBJ2-1; TRBD2 matches at 9 bases. V lost 6 bases and J lost 6; bases outside the gene matches: 3. From germline, CDR1 is ENHRY and CDR2 SYGVKD. The CDR3 runs 13 residues. CDR3 nucleotides: TGTGCCATCAGACCGGGACTAGCCAATGAGCAGTTCTTC. Translating it yields CAIRPGLANEQFF.

The chain combines TRBV7-2 with TRBJ2-3, with D tentatively TRBD1 (6 bases). V was trimmed by 2 bases and J by 4 bases, leaving 10 bases between them. The germline V gene encodes CDR1 SGHTA and CDR2 FQGNSA. The CDR3 has 14 amino acids. The CDR3, as DNA: TGTGCCAGCAGCTTAACAGGGTACCCAGATACGCAGTATTTT. This sequence encodes CASSLTGYPDTQYF. Complete variable domain (other parts from reference TRBV7-2 and TRBJ2-3): GAGVSQSPSNKVTEKGKDVELRCDPISGHTALYWYRQSLGQGLEFLIYFQGNSAPDKSGLPSDRFSAERTGGSVSTLTIQRTQQEDSAVYLCASSLTGYPDTQYFGPGTRLTVL.

Regarding this clone: The junction does not match germline at one end; this may be a read error. V and J are TRBV18 and TRBJ2-5; tentatively, D is TRBD2 (5 bases). CDR1 and CDR2 (germline): KGHSH, LQKENI. The CDR3 spans 15 residues. CDR3 region: CASSPPLGSWETRYF. CDR3 nucleotides: TGTGCCAGCTCACCACCGCTAGGGAGTTGGGAGACCCGGTACTTC.

V and J are TRBV30 and TRBJ2-2, with a weak D call TRBD1 (7 bases). This CDR3 spans 15 amino acids. V was trimmed by 4 bases and J by 1 base, leaving 13 bases between them. CDR1 GTSNPN and CDR2 SVGIG come from the germline V gene (reference sequence). The CDR3 DNA reads as TGTGCCTGGAACTCAGGGGGGATGAACACCGGGGAGCTGTTTTTT. The encoded protein is CAWNSGGMNTGELFF.

This clone appeared a few times. This chain joins TRBV5-1 and TRBJ2-5; 8 bases map to TRBD1. CDR3 length: 14 amino acids. V lost 3 bases and J lost 5; bases outside the gene matches: 6. The germline V gene has CDR1 SGHRS and CDR2 YFSETQ. The CDR3 reads CASSSTGEDETQYF. The CDR3 DNA is TGCGCCAGCAGCTCGACAGGGGAGGATGAGACCCAGTACTTC.

This chain uses TRBV5-5 with TRBJ2-1; tentative D call: TRBD2 (6 bases). The CDR3 sequence is 15 residues long. Between the trimmed V and J ends, which lost 0 bases and 1 base, there was a span of 8 bases. Germline loops: CDR1 SGHKS, CDR2 YYEKEE (reference sequence). The CDR3 bases are TGTGCCAGCAGCTTGGGACTAGTTTCCTACAATGAGCAGTTCTTC. Translating it yields CASSLGLVSYNEQFF.

The sample holds one count of this clone. This chain uses TRBV28 with TRBJ1-4; D is unclear. In germline, CDR1 is MDHEN, CDR2 SYDVKM. V was shortened by 5 bases and J by 8 bases, with 9 bases between the two germline ends. This CDR3 comprises 12 residues. DNA of the CDR3: TGTGCCAGCAGTCAATACTGGGAAAAACTGTTTTTT. This encodes CASSQYWEKLFF.

The J gene is TRBJ2-5, the V gene TRBV5-4; the D gene is possibly TRBD1 (7 bases). V lost 4 bases and J lost 1, with 11 bases in between. CDR3 length: 14 residues. Germline assignment: CDR1 SGHNT and CDR2 YYREEE (reference sequence). The CDR3 sequence: CASSPQGGQETQYF. In DNA, the CDR3 is TGTGCCAGCAGCCCCCAGGGGGGCCAAGAGACCCAGTACTTC.

The chain has TRBV7-9 and TRBJ1-5; TRBD1 is a possible D gene (5 bases). CDR1 and CDR2 from the germline V gene are SEHNR and FQNEAQ (reference sequence). The length of the CDR3 is 12 residues. V lost 4 bases, J lost 7 bases, and 8 bases lay in between. The CDR3 spells CASSSRDQPQHF. The CDR3 nucleotides are TGTGCCAGCAGCTCGCGGGACCAGCCCCAGCATTTT.